This TCR beta chain was sequenced for a study of blood T cell repertoires in COVID-19. Study background: The samples span acute and convalescent COVID-19 from the United States, Italy and Spain. Sample material is recorded as cDNA or gDNA derived from T cells, B-cell-depleted T cells, or PBMCs.

The germline V gene has CDR1 MNHEY and CDR2 SMNVEV (reference sequence). The CDR3 totals 16 residues. Losses at the gene ends were 5 bases for V and 0 bases for J; bases not matched to a gene: 4. Per the original methods: Quantification of nucleated cells was approximated via reference gene primer amplification. Method: immunoSEQ multiplex PCR; TCRdb's copy keeps in-frame clones and lacks some. D and trimming were read from the DNA, whereas the V and J calls and clone size are those reported in that table. The repertoire consists of roughly 150,000 clones, with approximately 87% occurring once and the leading ten covering 44%.

Sequences were obtained from peripheral blood. This sequence originates from a human donor in a cohort sampled during active COVID-19. The J gene is TRBJ2-1, the V gene TRBV27, with 10 bases that match TRBD2. The CDR3 protein is CASSRTSGSSYNEQFF. The DNA for the CDR3 is TGTGCCAGCAGTCGGACTAGCGGTAGCTCCTACAATGAGCAGTTCTTC.